This T cell receptor (beta chain) was sequenced for a study of cytomegalovirus exposure and HLA in healthy donors. About the study: Assignment to the Caucasian-associated ancestry cluster applied to around four fifths of the 300 to 500 genotyped donors. Study conclusions and caveats: Donors were assumed by presence/absence analyses to have roughly uniform sequencing depth. As a later analysis revealed, the rate of TCR association differed by HLA locus, with DRB1 most and HLA-C fewest.

Primers included in the PCR were 60 Vbeta and 13 Jbeta primers. Clones were sequenced by immunoSEQ multiplex PCR, and TCRdb holds only the in-frame ones, with some missing. This repertoire includes tens of thousands of clones. Details on this clone: What it binds is not known.

The germline V gene has CDR1 MDHEN and CDR2 SYDVKM. The CDR3 runs to 15 residues. V was pared by 7 bases and J by 0 bases, with 13 bases between. The sequencing sample was made of PBMCs. The sequence was collected from a male donor in good health and CMV-seronegative. The chain combines TRBV28 with TRBJ2-4; possibly TRBD1 for D (6 bases). DNA of the CDR3: TGTGCCAGCAACGGTGGGGGCCTAGCCAAAAACATTCAGTACTTC. Its translation is CASNGGGLAKNIQYF. Full variable domain (missing parts from reference TRBV28 and TRBJ2-4): DVKVTQSSRYLVKRTGEKVFLECVQDMDHENMFWYRQDPGLGLRLIYFSYDVKMKEKGDIPEGYSVSREKKERFSLILESASTNQTSMYLCASNGGGLAKNIQYFGAGTRLSVL.